This TCR beta chain originates from a study of shared clonotypes between healthy human individuals. This CDR3 has 15 amino acids. Trimming cost V 6 bases and J 3 bases; bases outside gene matches: 8. Germline CDR1 MNHEY, CDR2 SVGAGI. The naive CD8 population came from CD45RO-negative cells selected for CCR7, without terminally differentiated effector memory CD45RA+ cells. Those who donated were healthy HIV-negative adults, with no recent acute infections or vaccinations reported. As handled by the study authors: Without quality scores, immunoSEQ junctional reads could not be filtered like full-length reads. Only in-frame clones appear in the TCRdb table, and some are missing; sequencing was by immunoSEQ multiplex PCR. The V and J calls and clone size come from that table; D and trimming were worked out from the DNA. The table shows about 2.2 million clones, with 90% to 95% occurring only once.

The source material was naive CD8+ T cells from PBMCs. The chain has TRBV6-5 and TRBJ2-1; TRBD1 matches 7 bases. This clonotype was obtained from a man aged 18 to 29 in good health. Some clones in this sample may be carry-over from other donors' samples. The CDR3 spells CASSHFQGDYNEQFF. Written as DNA, the CDR3 is TGTGCCAGCAGCCACTTCCAGGGGGACTACAATGAGCAGTTCTTC.